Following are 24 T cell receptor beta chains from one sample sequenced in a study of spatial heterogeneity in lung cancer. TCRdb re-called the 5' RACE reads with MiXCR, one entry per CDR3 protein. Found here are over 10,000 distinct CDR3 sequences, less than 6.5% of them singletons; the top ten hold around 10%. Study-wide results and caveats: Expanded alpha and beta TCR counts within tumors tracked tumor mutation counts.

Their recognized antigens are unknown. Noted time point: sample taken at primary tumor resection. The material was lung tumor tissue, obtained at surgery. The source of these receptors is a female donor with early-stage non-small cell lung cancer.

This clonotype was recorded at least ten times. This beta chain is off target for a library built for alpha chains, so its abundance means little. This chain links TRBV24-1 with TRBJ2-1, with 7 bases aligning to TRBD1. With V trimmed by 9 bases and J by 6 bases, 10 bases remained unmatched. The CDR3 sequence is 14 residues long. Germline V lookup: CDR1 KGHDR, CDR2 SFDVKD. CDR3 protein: CATAGGQTFNEQFF. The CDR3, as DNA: TGTGCCACCGCAGGGGGACAGACTTTCAATGAGCAGTTCTTC.

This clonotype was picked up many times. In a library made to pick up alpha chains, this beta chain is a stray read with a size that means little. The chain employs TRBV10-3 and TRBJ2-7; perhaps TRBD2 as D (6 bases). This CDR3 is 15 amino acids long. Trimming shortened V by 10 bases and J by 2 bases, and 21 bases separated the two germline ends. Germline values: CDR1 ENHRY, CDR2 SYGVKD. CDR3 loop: CATLATAGLTYEQYF. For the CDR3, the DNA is TGTGCCACCCTCGCCACGGCGGGGCTCACCTACGAGCAGTACTTC.

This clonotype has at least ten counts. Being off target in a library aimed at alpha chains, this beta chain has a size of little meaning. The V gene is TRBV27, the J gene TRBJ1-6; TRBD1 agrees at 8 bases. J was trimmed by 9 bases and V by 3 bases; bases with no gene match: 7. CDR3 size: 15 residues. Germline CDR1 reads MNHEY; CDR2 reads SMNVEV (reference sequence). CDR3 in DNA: TGTGCCAGCAGTTTTCGGACAGGGAGGGTTTCACCCCTCCACTTT. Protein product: CASSFRTGRVSPLHF.

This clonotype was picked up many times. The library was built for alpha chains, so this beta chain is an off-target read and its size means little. CDR3 nucleotide sequence: TGCAGTGCTAGAGATCCCGCGAGGGCTGGCACAGATACGCAGTATTTT. Translating gives CSARDPARAGTDTQYF. The V gene is TRBV20-1, the J gene TRBJ2-3; TRBD2 might be the D (5 bases). Trimming took 0 bases from V and 1 from J, leaving 14 bases between them. CDR1 is DFQATT and CDR2 is SNEGSKA in the germline V gene (reference sequence). This CDR3 spans 16 amino acids.

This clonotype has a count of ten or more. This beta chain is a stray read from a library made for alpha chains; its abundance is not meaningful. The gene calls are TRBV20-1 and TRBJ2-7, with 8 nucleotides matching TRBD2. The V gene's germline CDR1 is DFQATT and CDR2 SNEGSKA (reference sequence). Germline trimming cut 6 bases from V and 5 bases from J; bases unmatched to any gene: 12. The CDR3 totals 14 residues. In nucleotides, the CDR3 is TGCAGTGCGCAGCGTCCGGGACTAGACCACGAGCAGTACTTC. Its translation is CSAQRPGLDHEQYF.

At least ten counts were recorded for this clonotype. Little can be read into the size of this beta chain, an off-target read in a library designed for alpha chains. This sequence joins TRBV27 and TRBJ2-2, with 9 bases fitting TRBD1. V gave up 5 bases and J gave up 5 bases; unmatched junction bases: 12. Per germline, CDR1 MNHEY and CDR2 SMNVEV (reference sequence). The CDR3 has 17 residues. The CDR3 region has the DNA TGTGCCAGCAGTGATCCCCGGGACAGGGACTTGACCGGGGAGCTGTTTTTT. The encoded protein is CASSDPRDRDLTGELFF.

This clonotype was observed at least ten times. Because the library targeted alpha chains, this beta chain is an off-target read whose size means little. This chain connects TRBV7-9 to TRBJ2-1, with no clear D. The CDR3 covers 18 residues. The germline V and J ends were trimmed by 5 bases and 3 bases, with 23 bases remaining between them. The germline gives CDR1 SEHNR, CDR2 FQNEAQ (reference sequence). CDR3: CASSEIPLTRPLYNEQFF. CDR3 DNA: TGTGCCAGCAGCGAGATCCCCCTAACGAGGCCTCTCTACAATGAGCAGTTCTTC.

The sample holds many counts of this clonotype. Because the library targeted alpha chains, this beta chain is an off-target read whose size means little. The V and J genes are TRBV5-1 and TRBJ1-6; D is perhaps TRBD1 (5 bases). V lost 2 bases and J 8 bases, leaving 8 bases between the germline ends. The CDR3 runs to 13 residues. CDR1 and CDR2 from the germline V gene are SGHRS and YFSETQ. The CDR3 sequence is CASSFDRYSPLHF. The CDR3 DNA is TGCGCCAGCAGCTTTGACAGATATTCACCCCTCCACTTT.

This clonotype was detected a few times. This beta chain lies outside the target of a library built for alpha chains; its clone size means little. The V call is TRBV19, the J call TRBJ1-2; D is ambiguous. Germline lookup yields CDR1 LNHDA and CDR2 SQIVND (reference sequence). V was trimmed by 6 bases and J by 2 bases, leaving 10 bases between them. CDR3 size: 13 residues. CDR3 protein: CASRGSLNYGYTF. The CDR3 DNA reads TGTGCCAGTAGGGGCAGTTTAAACTATGGCTACACCTTC.

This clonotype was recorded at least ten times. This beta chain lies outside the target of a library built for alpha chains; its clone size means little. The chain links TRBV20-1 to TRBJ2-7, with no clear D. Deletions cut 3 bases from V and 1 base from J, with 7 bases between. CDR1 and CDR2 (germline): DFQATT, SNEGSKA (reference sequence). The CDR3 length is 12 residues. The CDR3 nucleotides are TGCAGTGCTAGCTCCCTATCCTACGAGCAGTACTTC. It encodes CSASSLSYEQYF.

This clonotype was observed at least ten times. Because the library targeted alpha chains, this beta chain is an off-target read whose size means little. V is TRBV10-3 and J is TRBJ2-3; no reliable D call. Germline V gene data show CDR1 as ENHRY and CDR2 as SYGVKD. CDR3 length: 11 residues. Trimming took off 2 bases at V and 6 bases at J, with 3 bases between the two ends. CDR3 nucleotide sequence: TGTGCCATCAGTGAGGAGGATACGCAGTATTTT. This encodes CAISEEDTQYF.

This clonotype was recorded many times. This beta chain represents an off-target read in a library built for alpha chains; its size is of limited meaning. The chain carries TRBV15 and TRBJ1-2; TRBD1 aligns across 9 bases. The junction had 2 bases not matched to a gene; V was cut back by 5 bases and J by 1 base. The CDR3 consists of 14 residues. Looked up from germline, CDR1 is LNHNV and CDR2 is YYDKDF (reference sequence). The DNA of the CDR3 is TGTGCCACCAGCCGGGACAGGGTTAACTATGGCTACACCTTC. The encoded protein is CATSRDRVNYGYTF.

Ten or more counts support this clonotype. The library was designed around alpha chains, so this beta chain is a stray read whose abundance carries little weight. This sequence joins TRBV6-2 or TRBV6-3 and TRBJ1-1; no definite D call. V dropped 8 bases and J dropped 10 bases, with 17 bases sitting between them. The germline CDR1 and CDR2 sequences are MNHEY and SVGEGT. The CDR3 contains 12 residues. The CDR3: CASLSGSRRAFF. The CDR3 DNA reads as TGTGCCAGCCTTAGCGGAAGTCGGAGAGCTTTCTTT.

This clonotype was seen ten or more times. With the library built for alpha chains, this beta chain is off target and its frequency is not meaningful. The CDR3 protein is CSVETGIGFF. The DNA for the CDR3 is TGCAGCGTTGAAACAGGGATTGGTTTCTTT. The rearrangement uses TRBV29-1 and TRBJ1-1; possible D gene TRBD1, 6 bases. V lost 2 bases and J lost 13, with 11 bases in between. CDR3 length: 10 amino acids. From germline, CDR1 is SQVTM and CDR2 ANQGSEA. The variable domain in full, with the rest retrieved from reference TRBV29-1 and TRBJ1-1, is SAVISQKPSRDICQRGTSLTIQCQVDSQVTMMFWYRQQPGQSLTLIATANQGSEATYESGFVIDKFPISRPNLTFSTLTVSNMSPEDSSIYLCSVETGIGFFGQGTRLTVV.

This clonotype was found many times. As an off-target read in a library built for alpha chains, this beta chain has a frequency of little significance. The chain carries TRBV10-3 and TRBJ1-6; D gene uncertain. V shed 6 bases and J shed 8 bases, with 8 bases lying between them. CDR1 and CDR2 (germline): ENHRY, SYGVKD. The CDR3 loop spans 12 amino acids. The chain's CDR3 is CAISSGDSPLHF. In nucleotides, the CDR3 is TGTGCCATCAGCTCGGGTGATTCACCCCTCCACTTT.

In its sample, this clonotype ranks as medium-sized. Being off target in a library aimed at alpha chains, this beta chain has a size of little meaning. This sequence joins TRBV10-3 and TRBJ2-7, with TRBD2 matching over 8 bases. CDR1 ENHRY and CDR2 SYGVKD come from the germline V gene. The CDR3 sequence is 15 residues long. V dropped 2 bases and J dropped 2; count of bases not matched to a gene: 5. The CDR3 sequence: CAISESGGYTYEQYF. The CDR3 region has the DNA TGTGCCATCAGTGAGAGCGGGGGTTATACCTACGAGCAGTACTTC.

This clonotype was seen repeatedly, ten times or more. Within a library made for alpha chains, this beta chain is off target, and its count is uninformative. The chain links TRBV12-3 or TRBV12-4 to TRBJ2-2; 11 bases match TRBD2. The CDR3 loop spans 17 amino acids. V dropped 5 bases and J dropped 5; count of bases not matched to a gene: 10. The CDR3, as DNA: TGTGCCAGCAGTCACCTTAGCGGGGGGGTTCGGACCGGGGAGCTGTTTTTT. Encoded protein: CASSHLSGGVRTGELFF.

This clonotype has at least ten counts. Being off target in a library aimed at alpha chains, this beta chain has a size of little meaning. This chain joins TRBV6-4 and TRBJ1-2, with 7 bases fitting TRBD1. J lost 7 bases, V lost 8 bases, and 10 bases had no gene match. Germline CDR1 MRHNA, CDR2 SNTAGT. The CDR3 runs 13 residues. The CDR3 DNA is TGTGCCAGCGATCGGGCAGGGGGATGTGGCTACACCTTC. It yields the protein CASDRAGGCGYTF.

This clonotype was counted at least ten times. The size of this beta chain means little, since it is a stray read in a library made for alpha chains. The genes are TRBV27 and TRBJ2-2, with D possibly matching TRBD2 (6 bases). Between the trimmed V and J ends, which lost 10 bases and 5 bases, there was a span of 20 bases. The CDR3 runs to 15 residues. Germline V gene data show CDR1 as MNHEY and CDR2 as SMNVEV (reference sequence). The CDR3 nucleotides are TGTGCCACCTCCTTGACTAGGCTGGAAACCGGGGAGCTGTTTTTT. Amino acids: CATSLTRLETGELFF.

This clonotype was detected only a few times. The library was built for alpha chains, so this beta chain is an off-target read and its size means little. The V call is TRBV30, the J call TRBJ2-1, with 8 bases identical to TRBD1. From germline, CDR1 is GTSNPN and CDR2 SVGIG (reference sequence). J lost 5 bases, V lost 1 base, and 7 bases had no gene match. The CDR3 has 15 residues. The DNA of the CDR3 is TGTGCCTGGAGTGCCCCAGACAGGGGCCACAATGAGCAGTTCTTC. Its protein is CAWSAPDRGHNEQFF.

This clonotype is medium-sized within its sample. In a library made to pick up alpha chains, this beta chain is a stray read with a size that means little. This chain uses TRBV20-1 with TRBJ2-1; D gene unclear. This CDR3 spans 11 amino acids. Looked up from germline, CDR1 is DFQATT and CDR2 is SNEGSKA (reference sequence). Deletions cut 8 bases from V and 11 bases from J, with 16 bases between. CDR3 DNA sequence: TGCAGTACTGAGAGAGGTGTAAAGCAGTTCTTC. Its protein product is CSTERGVKQFF.

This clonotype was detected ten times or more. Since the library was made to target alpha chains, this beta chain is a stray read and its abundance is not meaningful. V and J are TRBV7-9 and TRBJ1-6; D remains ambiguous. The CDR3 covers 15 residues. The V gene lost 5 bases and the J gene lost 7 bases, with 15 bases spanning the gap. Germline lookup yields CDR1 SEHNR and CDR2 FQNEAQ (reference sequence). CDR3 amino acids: CASSPTSPGNSPLHF. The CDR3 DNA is TGTGCCAGCAGCCCGACATCTCCCGGGAATTCACCCCTCCACTTT.

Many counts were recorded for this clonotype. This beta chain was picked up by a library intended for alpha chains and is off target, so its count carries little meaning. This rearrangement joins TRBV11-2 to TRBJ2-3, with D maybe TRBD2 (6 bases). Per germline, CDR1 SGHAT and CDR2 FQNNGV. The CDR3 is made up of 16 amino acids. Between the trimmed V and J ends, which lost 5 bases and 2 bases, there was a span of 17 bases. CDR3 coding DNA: TGTGCCAGCAGCCTAACCCCCAGGACTACCACAGATACGCAGTATTTT. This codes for CASSLTPRTTTDTQYF.

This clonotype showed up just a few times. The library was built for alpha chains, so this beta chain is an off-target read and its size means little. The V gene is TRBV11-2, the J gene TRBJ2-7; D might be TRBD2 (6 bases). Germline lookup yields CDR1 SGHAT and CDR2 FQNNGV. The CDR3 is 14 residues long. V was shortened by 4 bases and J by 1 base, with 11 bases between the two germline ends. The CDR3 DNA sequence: TGTGCCAGCAGCTCCGGGGGTGGTTCCTACGAGCAGTACTTC. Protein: CASSSGGGSYEQYF.